This T cell receptor (beta chain) was observed in a study of blood T cell repertoires in COVID-19. Study details: The United States, Italy and Spain provided the acute and convalescent COVID-19 samples. PBMCs, B-cell-depleted T cells, or T cells provided the cDNA or gDNA that made up the material.

Original analysis: Reference gene primer amplification in the assay estimated nucleated cell counts. Produced via immunoSEQ multiplex PCR; TCRdb's table is partial and in-frame only. That table is the source of V, J and clone size, and D and trimming were worked out from the DNA. Here the sample spans approximately 75,000 clones, roughly 89% being singletons. CDR1 SQVTM and CDR2 ANQGSEA come from the germline V gene. Trimming took off 6 bases at V and 6 bases at J, with 15 bases between the two ends. This CDR3 has 13 amino acids. Material: peripheral blood. The origin of this receptor is a man aged 60-69 years with acute or convalescent COVID-19. The chain employs TRBV29-1 and TRBJ2-1; a possible D gene is TRBD2 (5 bases). CDR3 coding DNA: TGCAGCGTCGCCAGACTCACTAGCAATGAGCAGTTCTTC. Protein product: CSVARLTSNEQFF.